This T cell receptor (beta chain) was captured by sequencing in a study of shared clonotypes between healthy human individuals. V lost 2 bases to trimming and J lost 10 bases, with 6 bases between them. The CDR3 is 11 amino acids. Germline values: CDR1 KGHSH, CDR2 LQKENI. This clone appeared a single time. Here immunoSEQ multiplex PCR was the method, and the copy in TCRdb shows in-frame clones only, minus some. The sample lists some 1.4 million clones, around 95% occurring once. The TCR sequence derives from a man aged 25 to 40 in good health. The V gene is TRBV18, the J gene TRBJ2-1; D gene unclear. Sequencing input: naive CD4+ T cells sorted from blood. Subset noted: CD45RA+ positively selected. The CDR3 is CASSPGVEQFF. CDR3 DNA sequence: TGTGCCAGCTCACCAGGGGTCGAGCAGTTCTTC.